The clone carrying this T cell receptor (beta chain) has a single count. What it recognizes is unknown. The sample originates from a study of T-cell memory formation after mild COVID-19. Notes on the study in general: Within pre-infection memory, some responding clones were found, suggesting cross-reactive memory joined.

Each CDR3 protein is one row after TCRdb ran MiXCR on the 5' RACE reads. The sample shows around 410,000 distinct CDR3 sequences, under 25% of them seen only once. What was sequenced was PBMCs or a T cell subset sorted from them (not recorded which). The receptor was isolated from an adult woman who had mild COVID-19 (a few samples of this study predate the infection). Cell type and time point are not known.

The CDR3 DNA reads as TGTGCCAGCAGCTTAGGCGGGGGGAACACCTACGAGCAGTACTTC. It codes for CASSLGGGNTYEQYF. V gene TRBV7-6 combines with J gene TRBJ2-7, with 8 bases fitting TRBD2. V shed 1 base and J 2 bases; nucleotides not matched to a gene: 4. This CDR3 region has 15 residues. Germline-derived CDR1 and CDR2 are SGHVS and FNYEAQ. The full variable domain, with the rest looked up from reference TRBV7-6 and TRBJ2-7, is GAGVSQSPRYKVTKRGQDVALRCDPISGHVSLYWYRQALGQGPEFLTYFNYEAQQDKSGLPNDRFSAERPEGSISTLTIQRTEQRDSAMYRCASSLGGGNTYEQYFGPGTRLTVT.